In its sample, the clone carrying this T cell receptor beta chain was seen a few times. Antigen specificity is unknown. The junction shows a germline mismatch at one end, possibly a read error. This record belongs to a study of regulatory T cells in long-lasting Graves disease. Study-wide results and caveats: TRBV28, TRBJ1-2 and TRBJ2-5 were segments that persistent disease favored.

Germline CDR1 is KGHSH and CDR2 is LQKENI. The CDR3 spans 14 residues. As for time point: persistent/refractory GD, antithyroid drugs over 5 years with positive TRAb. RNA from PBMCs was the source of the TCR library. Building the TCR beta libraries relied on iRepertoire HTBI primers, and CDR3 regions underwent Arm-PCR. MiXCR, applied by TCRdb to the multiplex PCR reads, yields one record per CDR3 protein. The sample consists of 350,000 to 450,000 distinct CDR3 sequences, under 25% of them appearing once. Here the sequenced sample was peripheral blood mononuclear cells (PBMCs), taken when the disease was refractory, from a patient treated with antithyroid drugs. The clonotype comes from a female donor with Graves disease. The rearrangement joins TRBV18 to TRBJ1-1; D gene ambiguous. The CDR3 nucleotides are TGTGCTAGCTCACCAAATGGCGGGAACACTGAAGCTTTCTTT. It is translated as CASSPNGGNTEAFF.